Below, 30 T cell receptor beta chains from the same sample are listed, as sequenced in a study of identical twins. From the 5' RACE reads, TCRdb called clonotypes with MiXCR, one entry per CDR3 protein. Of about 790,000 distinct CDR3 sequences in the sample, roughly 18% were seen once. These sequences were also reported in another study, on T cells expressing NK-cell markers.

Source material: PBMCs. These receptors came from a woman between 18 and 29 years old in good health.

This clonotype was picked up a small number of times. CDR3: CSALPTDVSGANVLTF. The CDR3 bases are TGCAGTGCCCTCCCGACGGACGTCTCTGGGGCCAACGTCCTGACTTTC. This chain uses TRBV20-1 with TRBJ2-6; D is ambiguous. Trimming left V 6 bases short and J 0 bases short, with 15 bases between. CDR1 and CDR2 from the germline V gene are DFQATT and SNEGSKA (reference sequence). This CDR3 spans 16 amino acids.

The J gene is TRBJ2-1, the V gene TRBV12-3 or TRBV12-4; D could derive from TRBD1 or TRBD2 (5 bases each). The CDR3 totals 15 residues. Deletions cut 5 bases from V and 7 bases from J, with 18 bases between. CDR3 nucleotide sequence: TGTGCCAGCAGTCTGAGGGGAGCTGGTCCGAATGAGCAGTTCTTC. Translated, it gives CASSLRGAGPNEQFF.

This clonotype has a handful of counts. V and J are TRBV5-1 and TRBJ2-1; 9 nucleotides align to TRBD2. The CDR3 sequence is 15 residues long. Germline values: CDR1 SGHRS, CDR2 YFSETQ. The junction had 4 bases not matched to a gene; V was cut back by 0 bases and J by 6 bases. The CDR3 DNA reads as TGCGCCAGCAGCTTGGTGCGGGAGGGCCGCAATGAGCAGTTCTTC. This codes for CASSLVREGRNEQFF.

The chain employs TRBV27 and TRBJ2-3, with a weak D call TRBD1 (5 bases). The CDR3 has 14 amino acids. Germline CDR1 is MNHEY and CDR2 is SMNVEV (reference sequence). Trimming shortened V by 6 bases and J by 4 bases, and 14 bases separated the two germline ends. CDR3 sequence: CASSRPGLADTQYF. The CDR3 nucleotides are TGTGCCAGCAGCAGACCAGGGCTGGCAGATACGCAGTATTTT.

The sample holds many counts of this clonotype. The chain has TRBV20-1 and TRBJ2-3; 8 bases line up with TRBD1. The germline V gene has CDR1 DFQATT and CDR2 SNEGSKA (reference sequence). The V gene end was trimmed by 1 base and the J gene end by 3 bases; junction bases not matched to a gene: 6. The CDR3 sequence is 15 residues long. CDR3 loop: CSARAPDRDTDTQYF. For the CDR3, the DNA is TGCAGTGCTAGAGCCCCGGACAGGGATACAGATACGCAGTATTTT.

The chain is built from TRBV6-1 and TRBJ2-1; D unclear. V dropped 6 bases and J dropped 8 bases, with 14 bases sitting between them. The CDR3 extends over 13 amino acids. Germline V CDR1 and CDR2: MNHNS, SASEGT. This CDR3 is CASSRSPGHEQFF. As DNA, the CDR3 is TGTGCCAGCAGCCGCAGCCCTGGGCATGAGCAGTTCTTC.

The chain employs TRBV11-2 and TRBJ2-7, with a tentative D call TRBD2 (5 bases). Germline CDR1 is SGHAT and CDR2 is FQNNGV. The V gene lost 5 bases and the J gene lost 3 bases, with 14 bases spanning the gap. CDR3 length: 14 amino acids. This chain's CDR3 is CASSPHSEGYEQYF. DNA of the CDR3: TGTGCCAGCAGCCCCCACTCTGAGGGCTACGAGCAGTACTTC. Using reference TRBV11-2 and TRBJ2-7 for the parts outside the CDR3, the full variable domain is EAGVAQSPRYKIIEKRQSVAFWCNPISGHATLYWYQQILGQGPKLLIQFQNNGVVDDSQLPKDRFSAERLKGVDSTLKIQPAKLEDSAVYLCASSPHSEGYEQYFGPGTRLTVT.

The V gene is TRBV7-2, the J gene TRBJ2-5; D is ambiguous. The CDR3 covers 13 residues. Trimming shortened V by 0 bases and J by 4 bases, and 6 bases separated the two germline ends. The germline CDR1 and CDR2 sequences are SGHTA and FQGNSA. CDR3 bases: TGTGCCAGCAGCTTAGCGGGAATAGAGACCCAGTACTTC. Encoded protein: CASSLAGIETQYF.

This clonotype was found many times. This chain uses TRBV29-1 with TRBJ2-1, with 8 bases lining up with TRBD2. With V trimmed by 1 base and J by 2 bases, 7 bases remained unmatched. This CDR3 has 16 residues. Germline values: CDR1 SQVTM, CDR2 ANQGSEA. The DNA of the CDR3 is TGCAGCGTTGAAGCTGGGCAGCGGGGGACCTACAATGAGCAGTTCTTC. Translating gives CSVEAGQRGTYNEQFF.

This clonotype was recorded a few times. This rearrangement joins TRBV2 to TRBJ2-1; no definite D call. V was trimmed by 6 bases and J by 4 bases, leaving 10 bases between them. The CDR3 runs 13 residues. In germline, CDR1 is SNHLY, CDR2 FYNNEI. In DNA form, the CDR3 reads TGTGCCAGCAGGGACGAGCTATACAATGAGCAGTTCTTC. Its protein product is CASRDELYNEQFF.

This clonotype has more than one count but fewer than ten. The V gene is TRBV5-5, the J gene TRBJ2-3, with 9 bases aligning to TRBD2. The J segment lost 6 bases and the V segment lost 0 bases, leaving 11 bases of the junction unmatched. Germline V gene sequence: CDR1 SGHKS, CDR2 YYEKEE (reference sequence). CDR3 size: 17 residues. CDR3 sequence reads: CASSLEAWLAGSDTQYF. The CDR3 DNA reads TGTGCCAGCAGCTTGGAAGCTTGGCTAGCGGGATCCGATACGCAGTATTTT.

This clonotype was detected once. V usage is TRBV9 and J usage is TRBJ1-2; 9 bases are a match to TRBD1. In germline, CDR1 is SGDLS, CDR2 YYNGEE. The CDR3 is 17 residues long. The junction had 14 bases not matched to a gene; V was cut back by 6 bases and J by 2 bases. The CDR3 DNA sequence: TGTGCCAGCACCAGGGACAGGGAATCTAGGTCCAACTATGGCTACACCTTC. The encoded protein is CASTRDRESRSNYGYTF.

This clonotype was counted only a few times. This chain links TRBV6-5 with TRBJ2-7, with D tentatively TRBD1 (6 bases). The V and J ends lost 4 bases and 2 bases respectively, with 12 bases between them. The germline V gene has CDR1 MNHEY and CDR2 SVGAGI. This CDR3 is built from 14 residues. The CDR3 bases are TGTGCCAGCAGTTCAACAGGGAGAGCCTACGAGCAGTACTTC. Its translation is CASSSTGRAYEQYF.

This clonotype was counted only a few times. The gene calls are TRBV5-1 and TRBJ2-5; D is undetermined. V was clipped by 0 bases and J by 2 bases, with 8 bases between them. The CDR3 spans 14 residues. Per germline, CDR1 SGHRS and CDR2 YFSETQ. The CDR3 is CASSLAADQETQYF. In DNA form, the CDR3 reads TGCGCCAGCAGCTTGGCCGCGGATCAAGAGACCCAGTACTTC.

This clonotype was detected only a few times. The V gene is TRBV10-3, the J gene TRBJ1-1, with D possibly being TRBD1 (6 bases). CDR3 length: 13 residues. V was trimmed by 11 bases and J by 1 base, leaving 14 bases between them. CDR1 ENHRY and CDR2 SYGVKD come from the germline V gene. For the CDR3, the DNA is TGTGCCTACTGGCAAGGGGGGAACACTGAAGCTTTCTTT. Protein product: CAYWQGGNTEAFF.

V and J are TRBV12-3 or TRBV12-4 and TRBJ1-2; 8 nucleotides match TRBD1. The CDR3 is 13 amino acids. With V trimmed by 7 bases and J by 2 bases, 3 bases remained unmatched. The CDR3 DNA follows: TGTGCCAGCATTCGACAGGGGAACTATGGCTACACCTTC. This encodes CASIRQGNYGYTF.

This clonotype has only a few counts. V and J are TRBV12-3 or TRBV12-4 and TRBJ2-2; 14 bases are a match to TRBD2. The J segment lost 3 bases and the V segment lost 6 bases, leaving 0 bases of the junction unmatched. This CDR3 is 15 amino acids long. CDR3 amino acids: CASRGLAGDTGELFF. CDR3 bases: TGTGCCAGCAGGGGACTAGCGGGAGACACCGGGGAGCTGTTTTTT.

Only a few counts were recorded for this clonotype. The rearrangement links TRBV12-3 or TRBV12-4 to TRBJ1-2, with D possibly matching TRBD1 (6 bases). The CDR3 length is 13 residues. With 5 bases removed from V and 4 bases from J, the gap between germline ends came to 11 bases. The CDR3, as DNA: TGTGCCAGCAGTCCCGGGACAAGCTATGGCTACACCTTC. This sequence encodes CASSPGTSYGYTF.

This clonotype was counted many times. The chain uses TRBV20-1 and TRBJ2-1; 7 bases align to TRBD2. The CDR3 has 16 amino acids. Germline V gene data show CDR1 as DFQATT and CDR2 as SNEGSKA (reference sequence). V was clipped by 1 base and J by 7 bases; unmatched bases: 13. The CDR3 spells CSARAPLREVSNEQFF. The DNA for the CDR3 is TGCAGTGCTAGAGCCCCTCTCCGGGAGGTTTCGAATGAGCAGTTCTTC.

This clonotype was detected many times. This CDR3 is CASKNGDTQYF. For the CDR3, the DNA is TGTGCCAGTAAAAATGGAGATACGCAGTATTTT. The genes are TRBV6-5 and TRBJ2-3; D gene unclear. Trimming shortened V by 9 bases and J by 5 bases, and 9 bases separated the two germline ends. The V gene's germline CDR1 is MNHEY and CDR2 SVGAGI. The CDR3 is made up of 11 amino acids.

This clonotype came up a few times. The J gene is TRBJ1-5, the V gene TRBV6-1; D remains unclear. The germline CDR1 and CDR2 sequences are MNHNS and SASEGT. The length of the CDR3 is 16 residues. Trimming took off 6 bases at V and 4 bases at J, with 19 bases between the two ends. The CDR3 here is CASSPGLVGSNQPQHF. CDR3 bases: TGTGCCAGCAGCCCGGGGTTGGTGGGGTCTAATCAGCCCCAGCATTTT.

The chain employs TRBV12-3 or TRBV12-4 and TRBJ2-7, with D possibly being TRBD1 or TRBD2 (6 bases each). This CDR3 spans 12 amino acids. Trimming shortened V by 5 bases and J by 5 bases, and 10 bases separated the two germline ends. CDR3 in amino acids: CASSRGLNEQYF. The CDR3 region has the DNA TGTGCCAGCAGTCGGGGGCTCAACGAGCAGTACTTC.

In its sample, this clonotype was seen a few times. V and J are TRBV6-2 or TRBV6-3 and TRBJ1-5; D gene unclear. V was clipped by 8 bases and J by 0 bases, with 11 bases between them. This CDR3 has 14 residues. CDR1 is MNHEY, CDR2 SVGEGT, per germline. The CDR3 nucleotides are TGTGCCAGCTGGTCGACTAATAGCAATCAGCCCCAGCATTTT. Translating gives CASWSTNSNQPQHF.

The V and J genes are TRBV15 and TRBJ2-6; D perhaps matches TRBD2 (5 bases). Germline V gives CDR1 LNHNV, CDR2 YYDKDF (reference sequence). V lost 2 bases and J 7 bases, leaving 15 bases between the germline ends. There are 16 residues in the CDR3. The CDR3 region has the DNA TGTGCCACCAGCAGAAAGGGAACGGGATTCGCCAACGTCCTGACTTTC. This gives the protein CATSRKGTGFANVLTF.

This clonotype appeared many times. The rearrangement uses TRBV20-1 and TRBJ2-5, with D uncertain. CDR1 DFQATT and CDR2 SNEGSKA come from the germline V gene (reference sequence). The length of the CDR3 is 12 residues. The ends were cut back, 4 bases at V and 0 bases at J, with 6 bases in the middle. The CDR3, as DNA: TGCAGTGCTACAGGATACCAAGAGACCCAGTACTTC. This gives the protein CSATGYQETQYF.

V and J are TRBV5-1 and TRBJ2-3, with 8 bases aligning to TRBD2. The CDR3 covers 15 residues. Germline CDR1 and CDR2: SGHRS and YFSETQ. J gave up 4 bases and V 0 bases, and 4 bases lay outside the gene matches. DNA for the CDR3: TGCGCCAGCAGCTTGGAGCGGGAGACTTCAGATACGCAGTATTTT. It specifies CASSLERETSDTQYF.

J is TRBJ2-4 and V is TRBV12-3 or TRBV12-4, with TRBD2 matching over 10 bases. The CDR3 covers 14 residues. Trimming cost V 4 bases and J 3 bases; bases outside gene matches: 0. In DNA form, the CDR3 reads TGTGCCAGCAGTTCTAGCGGGGGCAAAAACATTCAGTACTTC. Translating gives CASSSSGGKNIQYF.

The genes are TRBV5-1 and TRBJ1-4, with D unclear. Trimming took 0 bases from V and 6 from J, leaving 12 bases between them. The length of the CDR3 is 15 residues. The germline V gene has CDR1 SGHRS and CDR2 YFSETQ. CDR3 nucleotides: TGCGCCAGCAGCTTGGAGGGCGGGCTTGATGAAAAACTGTTTTTT. Its translation is CASSLEGGLDEKLFF.

The chain recombines TRBV6-5 with TRBJ1-6; TRBD1 agrees at 7 bases. J gave up 5 bases and V 0 bases, and 7 bases lay outside the gene matches. CDR1 is MNHEY and CDR2 is SVGAGI in the germline V gene. The CDR3 contains 17 residues. The CDR3 DNA sequence: TGTGCCAGCAGTTACTCCGGGGAGGGACAGAATAATTCACCCCTCCACTTT. It specifies CASSYSGEGQNNSPLHF.

The genes are TRBV12-3 or TRBV12-4 and TRBJ1-6; tentatively, D is TRBD1 (6 bases). The germline V and J ends were trimmed by 6 bases and 10 bases, with 19 bases remaining between them. The CDR3 length is 15 residues. The DNA for the CDR3 is TGTGCCAGCAGACGGGACCGACAGGCGCCATCACCCCTCCACTTT. Translating gives CASRRDRQAPSPLHF.